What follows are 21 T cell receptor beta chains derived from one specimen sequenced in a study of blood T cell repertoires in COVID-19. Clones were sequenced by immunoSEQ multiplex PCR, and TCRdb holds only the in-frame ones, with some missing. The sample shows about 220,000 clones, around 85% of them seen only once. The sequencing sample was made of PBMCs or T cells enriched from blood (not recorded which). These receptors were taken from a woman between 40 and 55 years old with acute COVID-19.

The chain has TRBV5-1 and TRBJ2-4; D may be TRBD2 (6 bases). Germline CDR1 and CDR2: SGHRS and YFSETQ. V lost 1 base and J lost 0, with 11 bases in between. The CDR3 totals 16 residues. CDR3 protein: CASSLTSGLAKNIQYF. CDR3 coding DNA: TGCGCCAGCAGCTTGACCAGCGGGTTAGCCAAAAACATTCAGTACTTC.

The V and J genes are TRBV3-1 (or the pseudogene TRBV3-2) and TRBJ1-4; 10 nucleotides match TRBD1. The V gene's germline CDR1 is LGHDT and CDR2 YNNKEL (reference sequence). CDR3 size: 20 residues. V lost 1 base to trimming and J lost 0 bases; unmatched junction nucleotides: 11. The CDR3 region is CASSQVIGTGVLPTNEKLFF. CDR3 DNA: TGTGCCAGCAGCCAAGTGATCGGGACAGGGGTTCTACCAACTAATGAAAAACTGTTTTTT.

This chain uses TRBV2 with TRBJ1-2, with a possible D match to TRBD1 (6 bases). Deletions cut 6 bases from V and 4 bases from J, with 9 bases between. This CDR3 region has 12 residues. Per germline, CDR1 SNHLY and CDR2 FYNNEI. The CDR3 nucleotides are TGTGCCAGCAGACGGGACATCTATGGCTACACCTTC. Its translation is CASRRDIYGYTF.

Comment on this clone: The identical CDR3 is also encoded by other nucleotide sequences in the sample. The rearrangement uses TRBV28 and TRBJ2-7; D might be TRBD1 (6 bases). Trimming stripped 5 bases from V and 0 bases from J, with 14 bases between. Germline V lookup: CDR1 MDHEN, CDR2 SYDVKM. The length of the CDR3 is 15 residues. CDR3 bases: TGTGCCAGCAGTCTCGCAGGGGCGAGCTCCTACGAGCAGTACTTC. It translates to CASSLAGASSYEQYF.

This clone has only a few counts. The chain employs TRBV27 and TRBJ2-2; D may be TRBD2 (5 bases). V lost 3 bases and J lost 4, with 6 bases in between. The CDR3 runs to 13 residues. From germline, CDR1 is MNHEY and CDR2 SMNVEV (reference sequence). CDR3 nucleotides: TGTGCCAGCAGTTTCAGCGGCACCGGGGAGCTGTTTTTT. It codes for CASSFSGTGELFF.

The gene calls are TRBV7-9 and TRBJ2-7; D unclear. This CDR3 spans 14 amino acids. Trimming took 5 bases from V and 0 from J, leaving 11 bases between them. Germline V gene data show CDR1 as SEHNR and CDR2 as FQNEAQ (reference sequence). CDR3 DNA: TGTGCCAGCAGCCAAGACACTTTCTCCTACGAGCAGTACTTC. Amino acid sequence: CASSQDTFSYEQYF.

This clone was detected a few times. This chain's CDR3 is CASSKTGNHGYTF. In nucleotides, the CDR3 is TGCGCCAGCAGCAAGACAGGGAATCATGGCTACACCTTC. The chain joins TRBV5-1 to TRBJ1-2; TRBD1 matches at 7 bases. CDR3 length equals 13 residues. CDR1 and CDR2 from the germline V gene are SGHRS and YFSETQ. V shed 4 bases and J 6 bases; nucleotides not matched to a gene: 6.

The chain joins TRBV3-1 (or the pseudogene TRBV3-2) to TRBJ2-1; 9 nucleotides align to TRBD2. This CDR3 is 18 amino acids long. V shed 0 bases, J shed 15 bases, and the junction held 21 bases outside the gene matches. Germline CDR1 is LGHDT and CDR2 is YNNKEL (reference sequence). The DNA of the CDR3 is TGTGCCAGCAGCCAAGATTTTGGTGTGGGGCTAGCGGGAAACATCCGGTTCTTC. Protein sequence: CASSQDFGVGLAGNIRFF.

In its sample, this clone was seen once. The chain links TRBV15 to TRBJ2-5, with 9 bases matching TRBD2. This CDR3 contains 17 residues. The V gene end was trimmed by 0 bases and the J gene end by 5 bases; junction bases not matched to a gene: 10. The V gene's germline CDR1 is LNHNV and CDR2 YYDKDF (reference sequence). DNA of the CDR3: TGTGCCACCAGCAGAGATATAGCGGGGGCCCTAGAGGAGACCCAGTACTTC. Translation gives CATSRDIAGALEETQYF.

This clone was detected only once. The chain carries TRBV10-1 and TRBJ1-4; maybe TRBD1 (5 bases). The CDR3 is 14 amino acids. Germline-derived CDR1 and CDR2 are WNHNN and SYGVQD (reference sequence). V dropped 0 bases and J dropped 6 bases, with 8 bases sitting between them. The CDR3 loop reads CASSESSRDEKLFF. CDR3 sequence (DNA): TGCGCCAGCAGTGAGTCGTCCAGGGATGAAAAACTGTTTTTT.

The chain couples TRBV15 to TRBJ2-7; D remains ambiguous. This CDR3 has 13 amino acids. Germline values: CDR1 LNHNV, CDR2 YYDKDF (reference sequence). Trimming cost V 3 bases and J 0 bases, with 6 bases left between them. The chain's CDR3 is CATSRTPSYEQYF. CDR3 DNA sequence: TGTGCCACCAGCAGGACACCCTCCTACGAGCAGTACTTC.

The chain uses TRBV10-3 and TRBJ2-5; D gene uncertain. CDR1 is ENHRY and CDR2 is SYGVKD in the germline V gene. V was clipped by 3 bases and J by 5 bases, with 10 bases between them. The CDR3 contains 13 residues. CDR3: CAISDGATETQYF. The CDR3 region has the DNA TGTGCCATCAGTGATGGTGCTACCGAGACCCAGTACTTC.

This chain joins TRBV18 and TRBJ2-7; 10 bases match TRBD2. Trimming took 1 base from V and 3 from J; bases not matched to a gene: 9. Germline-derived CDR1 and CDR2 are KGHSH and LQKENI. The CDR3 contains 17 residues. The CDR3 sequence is CASSPRASGGRNYEQYF. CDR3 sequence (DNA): TGTGCCAGCTCACCACGGGCTAGCGGGGGCCGAAACTACGAGCAGTACTTC. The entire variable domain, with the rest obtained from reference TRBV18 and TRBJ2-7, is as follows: NAGVMQNPRHLVRRRGQEARLRCSPMKGHSHVYWYRQLPEEGLKFMVYLQKENIIDESGMPKERFSAEFPKEGPSILRIQQVVRGDSAAYFCASSPRASGGRNYEQYFGPGTRLTVT.

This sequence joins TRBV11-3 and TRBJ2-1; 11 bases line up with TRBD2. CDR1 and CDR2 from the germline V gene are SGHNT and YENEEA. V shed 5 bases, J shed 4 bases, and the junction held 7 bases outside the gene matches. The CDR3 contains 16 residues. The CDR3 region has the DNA TGTGCCAGCAGCCTCCTCGGGACTAGCGGTTACAATGAGCAGTTCTTC. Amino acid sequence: CASSLLGTSGYNEQFF. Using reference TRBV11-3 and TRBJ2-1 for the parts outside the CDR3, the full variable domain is EAGVVQSPRYKIIEKKQPVAFWCNPISGHNTLYWYLQNLGQGPELLIRYENEEAVDDSQLPKDRFSAERLKGVDSTLKIQPAELGDSAVYLCASSLLGTSGYNEQFFGPGTRLTVL.

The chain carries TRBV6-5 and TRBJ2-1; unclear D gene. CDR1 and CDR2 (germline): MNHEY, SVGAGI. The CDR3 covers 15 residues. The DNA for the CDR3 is TGTGCTTCGAAGCCCTCACAGAGCTCCTACAATGAGCAGTTCTTC. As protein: CASKPSQSSYNEQFF.

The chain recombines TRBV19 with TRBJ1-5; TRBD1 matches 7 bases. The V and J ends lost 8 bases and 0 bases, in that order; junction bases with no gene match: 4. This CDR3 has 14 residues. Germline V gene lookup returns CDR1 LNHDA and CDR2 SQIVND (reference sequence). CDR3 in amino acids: CASSRDSSNQPQHF. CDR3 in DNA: TGTGCCAGTTCCCGGGACAGTAGCAATCAGCCCCAGCATTTT.

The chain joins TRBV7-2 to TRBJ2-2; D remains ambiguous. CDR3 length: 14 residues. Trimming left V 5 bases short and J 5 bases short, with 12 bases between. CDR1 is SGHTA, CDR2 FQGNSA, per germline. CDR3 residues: CASSHSHWTGELFF. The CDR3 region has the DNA TGTGCCAGCAGCCACTCCCACTGGACCGGGGAGCTGTTTTTT.

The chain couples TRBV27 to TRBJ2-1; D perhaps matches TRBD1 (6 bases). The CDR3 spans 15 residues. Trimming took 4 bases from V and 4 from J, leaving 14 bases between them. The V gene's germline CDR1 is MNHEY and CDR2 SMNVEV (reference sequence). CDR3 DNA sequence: TGTGCCAGCAGTTCACGGACAGACTATTACAATGAGCAGTTCTTC. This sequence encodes CASSSRTDYYNEQFF.

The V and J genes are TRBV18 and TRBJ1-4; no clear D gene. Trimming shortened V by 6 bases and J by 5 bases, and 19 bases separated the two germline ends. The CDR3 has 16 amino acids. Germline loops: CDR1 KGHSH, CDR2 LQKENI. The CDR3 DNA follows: TGTGCCAGCTCGATCTACCCCCGAGCATTGAATGAAAAACTGTTTTTT. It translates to CASSIYPRALNEKLFF.

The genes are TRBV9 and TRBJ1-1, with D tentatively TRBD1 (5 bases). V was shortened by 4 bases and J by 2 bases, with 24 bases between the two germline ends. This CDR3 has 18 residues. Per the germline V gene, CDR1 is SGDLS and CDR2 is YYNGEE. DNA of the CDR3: TGTGCCAGCAGCAAATCTCTGGGGAGGGGCGCAGTAAACACTGAAGCTTTCTTT. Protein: CASSKSLGRGAVNTEAFF.

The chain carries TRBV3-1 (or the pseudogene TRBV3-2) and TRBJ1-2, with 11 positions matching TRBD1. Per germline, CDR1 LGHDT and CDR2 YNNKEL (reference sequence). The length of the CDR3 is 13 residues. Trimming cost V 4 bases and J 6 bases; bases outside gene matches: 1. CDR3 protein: CASSRGQGDGYTF. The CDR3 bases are TGTGCCAGCAGCCGGGGACAGGGGGATGGCTACACCTTC.